This T cell receptor beta chain appears in the sequencing data of a study of Ad26.COV2.S vaccination and SARS-CoV-2 variants. Noted treatment: around 19 received Ad26.COV2.S at low or high dose, single or two shots; about 5 received placebo; per-sample allocation not given. Sampling took place 63 days after the first vaccine or placebo injection. This CDR3 contains 15 residues. V shed 1 base and J shed 7 bases, with 14 bases lying between them. Germline CDR1 and CDR2: SGHAT and FQNNGV. The data were produced by immunoSEQ multiplex PCR, yet TCRdb's version contains in-frame clones alone and is incomplete. Altogether 350,000 to 500,000 clones are present, about 92% being singletons, with the ten largest covering roughly 4%.

The sample here was peripheral blood, taken in a trial of Ad26.COV2.S vaccine versus placebo. The sequence derives from a person between 18 and 60 years old who received the Ad26.COV2.S COVID-19 vaccine or a placebo. This chain joins TRBV11-2 and TRBJ2-1; tentative D call: TRBD2 (6 bases). CDR3 sequence (DNA): TGTGCCAGCAGCTTAGCGAGAACCCGGGGGAATGAGCAGTTCTTC. Translating it yields CASSLARTRGNEQFF.